This T cell receptor beta chain was documented in a study of OX40 agonist ivuxolimab in advanced cancers. For the study at large: People who had prior anti-PD-1, anti-PD-L1 or anti-CTLA-4 therapy could take part, and under 45% had some.

Libraries were prepared by immunoSEQ multiplex PCR; TCRdb keeps only in-frame clonotypes and omits some of them. The sample lists 76,000 or so clones, about 89% occurring once. Comments on this clone: What it recognizes is unknown.

Broader study findings: Specificity for antigen went undetermined in the expanded peripheral T cells. The 0.1-3.0 mg/kg partial responders had among the lowest clonal expansion.

The sample here was CD4+ or CD8+ T cells sorted from blood, taken in a trial of the OX40 agonist ivuxolimab. The receptor's source is an adult with an advanced solid tumor such as melanoma, head and neck, liver or kidney cancer.

This CDR3 reads CASSLGATSPLHF. The CDR3 nucleotides are TGTGCCAGCAGCTTAGGGGCCACCTCACCCCTCCACTTT. The chain joins TRBV7-3 to TRBJ1-6, with D possibly TRBD1 on 5 matching bases. The germline CDR1 and CDR2 sequences are SGHTA and FQGTGA. This CDR3 has 13 amino acids. V lost 2 bases and J lost 10, with 9 bases in between.